This entry concerns a single TCR beta chain. Its specificity is unknown. Germline CDR1 reads SNHLY; CDR2 reads FYNNEI. The CDR3 consists of 14 residues. Trimming took off 7 bases at V and 4 bases at J, with 14 bases between the two ends. The data stem from a study of cytomegalovirus exposure and HLA in healthy donors. About the research overall: Later, an analysis reported that the 120 or so validation repertoires had used the same platform as the 550 to 750 first-cohort repertoires.

Whole-study findings and limits: High sensitivity and specificity were reportedly achieved when the classifier diagnosed cytomegalovirus status. Despite most TCR sequences being rare, some public TCRs occurred in many donors.

Only in-frame clones appear in the TCRdb table, and some are missing; sequencing was by immunoSEQ multiplex PCR. The table records around 150,000 clones, about 90% of them present only once. The donors were in the approximately 120-subject validation cohort, distinct from the roughly 700-subject first cohort. The TCR sequence derives from a woman aged 18-29 years in good health and CMV-seropositive. The chain joins TRBV2 to TRBJ1-5; D unresolved. Sequencing was performed on PBMCs. CDR3 nucleotide sequence: TGTGCCAGCACTGCGGTTATGGGTAATCAGCCCCAGCATTTT. It translates to CASTAVMGNQPQHF.